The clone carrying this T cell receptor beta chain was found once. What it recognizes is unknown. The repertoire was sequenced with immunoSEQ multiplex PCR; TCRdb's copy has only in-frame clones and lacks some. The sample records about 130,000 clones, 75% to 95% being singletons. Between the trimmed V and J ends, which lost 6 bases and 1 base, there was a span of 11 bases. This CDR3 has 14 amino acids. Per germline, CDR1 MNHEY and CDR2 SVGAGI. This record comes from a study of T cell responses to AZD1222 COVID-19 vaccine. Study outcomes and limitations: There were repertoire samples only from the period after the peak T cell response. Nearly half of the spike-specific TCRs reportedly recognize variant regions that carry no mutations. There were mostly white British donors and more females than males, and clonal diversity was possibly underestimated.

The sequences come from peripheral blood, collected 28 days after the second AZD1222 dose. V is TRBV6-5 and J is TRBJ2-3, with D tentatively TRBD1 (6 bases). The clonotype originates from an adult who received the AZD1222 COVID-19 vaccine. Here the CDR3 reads CASRTGMGTDTQYF. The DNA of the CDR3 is TGTGCCAGCAGAACAGGGATGGGCACAGATACGCAGTATTTT.